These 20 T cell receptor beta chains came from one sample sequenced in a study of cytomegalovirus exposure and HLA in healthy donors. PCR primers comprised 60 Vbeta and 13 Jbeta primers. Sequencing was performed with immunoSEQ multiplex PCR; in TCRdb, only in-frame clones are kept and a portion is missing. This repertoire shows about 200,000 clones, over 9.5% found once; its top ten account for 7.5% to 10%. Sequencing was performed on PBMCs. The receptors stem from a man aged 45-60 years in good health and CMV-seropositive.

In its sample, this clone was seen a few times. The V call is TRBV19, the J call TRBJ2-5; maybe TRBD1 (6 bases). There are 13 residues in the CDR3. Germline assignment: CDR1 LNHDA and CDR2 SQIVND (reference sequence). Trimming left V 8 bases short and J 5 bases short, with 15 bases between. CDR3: CASSDSIYETQYF. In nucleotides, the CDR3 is TGTGCCAGTTCGGACAGTATCTATGAGACCCAGTACTTC.

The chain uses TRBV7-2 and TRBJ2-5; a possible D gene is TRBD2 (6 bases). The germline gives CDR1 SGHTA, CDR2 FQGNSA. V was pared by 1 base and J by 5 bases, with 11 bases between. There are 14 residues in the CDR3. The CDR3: CASSLGDWYETQYF. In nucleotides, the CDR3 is TGTGCCAGCAGCTTAGGGGACTGGTATGAGACCCAGTACTTC.

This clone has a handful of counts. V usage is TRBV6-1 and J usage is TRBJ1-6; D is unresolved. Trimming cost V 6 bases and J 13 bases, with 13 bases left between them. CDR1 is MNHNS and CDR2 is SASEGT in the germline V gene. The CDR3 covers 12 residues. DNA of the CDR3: TGTGCCAGCAGGGTACAATTTCTTCCCCTCCACTTT. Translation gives CASRVQFLPLHF.

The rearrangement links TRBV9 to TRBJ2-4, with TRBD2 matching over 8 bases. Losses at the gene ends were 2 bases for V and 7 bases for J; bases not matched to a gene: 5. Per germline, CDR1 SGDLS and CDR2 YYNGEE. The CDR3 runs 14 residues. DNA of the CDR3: TGTGCCAGCAGCGTTTTGGGACTAGGTAACATTCAGTACTTC. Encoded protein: CASSVLGLGNIQYF.

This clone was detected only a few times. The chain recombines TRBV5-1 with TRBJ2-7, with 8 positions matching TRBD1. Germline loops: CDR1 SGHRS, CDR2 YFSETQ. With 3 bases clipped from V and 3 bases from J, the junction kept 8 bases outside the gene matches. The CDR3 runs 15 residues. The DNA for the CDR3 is TGCGCCAGCAGCTACCAACCCGGGACAGGCTACGAGCAGTACTTC. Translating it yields CASSYQPGTGYEQYF.

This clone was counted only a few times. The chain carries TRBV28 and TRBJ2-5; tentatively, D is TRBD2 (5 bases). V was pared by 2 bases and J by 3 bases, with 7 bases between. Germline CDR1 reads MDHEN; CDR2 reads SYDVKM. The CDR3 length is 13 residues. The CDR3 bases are TGTGCCAGCAGTTTAGGAGCGGAAGAGACCCAGTACTTC. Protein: CASSLGAEETQYF.

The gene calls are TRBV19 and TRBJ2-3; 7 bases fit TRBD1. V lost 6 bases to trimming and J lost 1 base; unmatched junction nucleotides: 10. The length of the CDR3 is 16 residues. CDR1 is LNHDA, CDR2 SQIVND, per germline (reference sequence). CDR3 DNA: TGTGCCAGTAGCAAGGGACAGTTACTTGGCACAGATACGCAGTATTTT. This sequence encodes CASSKGQLLGTDTQYF.

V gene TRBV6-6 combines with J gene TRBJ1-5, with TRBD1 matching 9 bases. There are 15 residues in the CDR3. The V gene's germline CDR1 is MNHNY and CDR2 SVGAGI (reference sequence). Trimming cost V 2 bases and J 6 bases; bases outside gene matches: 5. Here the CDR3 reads CASSYGTGFFQPQHF. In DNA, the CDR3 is TGTGCCAGCAGTTACGGGACAGGGTTTTTTCAGCCCCAGCATTTT.

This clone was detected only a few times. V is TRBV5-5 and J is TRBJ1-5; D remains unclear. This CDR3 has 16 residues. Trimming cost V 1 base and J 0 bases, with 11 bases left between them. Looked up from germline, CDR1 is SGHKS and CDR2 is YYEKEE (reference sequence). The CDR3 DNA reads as TGTGCCAGCAGCTTGATTGGCGGAAATAGCAATCAGCCCCAGCATTTT. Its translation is CASSLIGGNSNQPQHF.

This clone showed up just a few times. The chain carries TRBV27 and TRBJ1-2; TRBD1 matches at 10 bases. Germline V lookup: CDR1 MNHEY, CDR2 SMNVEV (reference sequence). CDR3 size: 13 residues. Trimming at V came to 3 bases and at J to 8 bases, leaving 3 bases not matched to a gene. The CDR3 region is CASSFGTGEGYTF. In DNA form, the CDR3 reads TGTGCCAGCAGTTTTGGGACAGGGGAAGGCTACACCTTC.

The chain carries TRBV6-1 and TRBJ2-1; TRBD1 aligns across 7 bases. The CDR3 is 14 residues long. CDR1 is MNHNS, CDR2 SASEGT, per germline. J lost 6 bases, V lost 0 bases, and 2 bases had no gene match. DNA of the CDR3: TGTGCCAGCAGTGAAGCGGGACAGATCAATGAGCAGTTCTTC. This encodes CASSEAGQINEQFF.

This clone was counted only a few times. This CDR3 reads CASSYSRGGSYEQYF. The CDR3, as DNA: TGTGCCAGCAGTTACTCGCGGGGAGGGTCCTACGAGCAGTACTTC. This chain joins TRBV6-5 and TRBJ2-7; the match to TRBD2 covers 7 bases. CDR1 and CDR2 from the germline V gene are MNHEY and SVGAGI. V lost 0 bases to trimming and J lost 1 base; unmatched junction nucleotides: 3. There are 15 residues in the CDR3.

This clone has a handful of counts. This chain's CDR3 is CASQRGGRNEQFF. CDR3 nucleotides: TGTGCCAGCCAGCGGGGGGGCCGGAATGAGCAGTTCTTC. This chain links TRBV13 with TRBJ2-1, with TRBD2 identical over 10 bases. Germline V gene sequence: CDR1 PRHDT, CDR2 FYEKMQ (reference sequence). J was trimmed by 7 bases and V by 8 bases; bases with no gene match: 5. This CDR3 is built from 13 residues.

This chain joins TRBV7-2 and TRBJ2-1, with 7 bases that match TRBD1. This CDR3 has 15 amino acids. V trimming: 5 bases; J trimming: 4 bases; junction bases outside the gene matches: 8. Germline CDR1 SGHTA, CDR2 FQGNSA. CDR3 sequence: CASSPWDRRYNEQFF. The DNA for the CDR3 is TGTGCCAGCAGCCCCTGGGACAGAAGATACAATGAGCAGTTCTTC. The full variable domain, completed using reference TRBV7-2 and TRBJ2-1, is GAGVSQSPSNKVTEKGKDVELRCDPISGHTALYWYRQSLGQGLEFLIYFQGNSAPDKSGLPSDRFSAERTGGSVSTLTIQRTQQEDSAVYLCASSPWDRRYNEQFFGPGTRLTVL.

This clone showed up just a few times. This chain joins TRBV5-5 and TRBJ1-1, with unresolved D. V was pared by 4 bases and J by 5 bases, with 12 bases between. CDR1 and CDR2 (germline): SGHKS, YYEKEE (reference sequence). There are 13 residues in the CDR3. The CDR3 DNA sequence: TGTGCCAGCAGCAACGGACGGGGAACTGAAGCTTTCTTT. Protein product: CASSNGRGTEAFF.

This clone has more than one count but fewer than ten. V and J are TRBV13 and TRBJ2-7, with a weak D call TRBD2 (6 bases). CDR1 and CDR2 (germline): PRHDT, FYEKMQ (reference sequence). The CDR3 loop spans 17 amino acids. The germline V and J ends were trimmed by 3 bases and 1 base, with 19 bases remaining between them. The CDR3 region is CASSLSVGGVGSYEQYF. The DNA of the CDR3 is TGTGCCAGCAGCTTGAGCGTCGGGGGAGTGGGGTCCTACGAGCAGTACTTC.

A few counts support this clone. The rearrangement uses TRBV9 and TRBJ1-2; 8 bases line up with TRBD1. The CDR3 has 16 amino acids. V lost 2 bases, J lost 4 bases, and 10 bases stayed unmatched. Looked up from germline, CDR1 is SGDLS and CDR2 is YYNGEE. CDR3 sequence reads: CASSVGVRGLGYGYTF. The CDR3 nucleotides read TGTGCCAGCAGCGTGGGGGTCAGGGGGCTGGGCTATGGCTACACCTTC.

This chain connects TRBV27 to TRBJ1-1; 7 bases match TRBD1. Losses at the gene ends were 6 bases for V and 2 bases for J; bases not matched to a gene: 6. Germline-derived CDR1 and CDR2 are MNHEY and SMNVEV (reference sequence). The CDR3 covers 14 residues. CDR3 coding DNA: TGTGCCAGCAGACAGGGGTGGTTTAACACTGAAGCTTTCTTT. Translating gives CASRQGWFNTEAFF.

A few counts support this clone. CDR3 in DNA: TGTGCCAGCGGACTAGCGGGGCCCTTCGGGGCCGGGGAGCTGTTTTTT. Amino acid sequence: CASGLAGPFGAGELFF. J is TRBJ2-2 and V is TRBV7-3, with 12 bases matching TRBD2. CDR1 is SGHTA, CDR2 FQGTGA, per germline. J lost 6 bases, V lost 8 bases, and 10 bases had no gene match. This CDR3 comprises 16 residues.

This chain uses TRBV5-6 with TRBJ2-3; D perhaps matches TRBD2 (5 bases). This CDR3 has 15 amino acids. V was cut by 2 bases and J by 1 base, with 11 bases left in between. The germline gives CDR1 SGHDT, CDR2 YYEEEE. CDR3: CASSFWGAGTDTQYF. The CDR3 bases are TGTGCCAGCAGCTTCTGGGGAGCGGGCACAGATACGCAGTATTTT.